Below are 14 T cell receptor beta chains sequenced from a single sample in a study of blood T cell repertoires in COVID-19. TCRdb keeps only in-frame clones here, not all; method: immunoSEQ multiplex PCR. Here the sample spans about 100,000 clones, approximately 80% being singletons. The sequenced material came from peripheral blood. The source is a woman aged 70-85 years with acute or convalescent COVID-19.

The chain couples TRBV19 to TRBJ1-2, with D perhaps TRBD1 (6 bases). Germline CDR1 is LNHDA and CDR2 is SQIVND (reference sequence). The CDR3 is 15 residues long. Trimming left V 0 bases short and J 4 bases short, with 12 bases between. The CDR3, as DNA: TGTGCCAGTAGTATAGATGCCCAGGGGAGCTATGGCTACACCTTC. As protein: CASSIDAQGSYGYTF.

CDR3 DNA sequence: TGTGCCAGCTCACGGTTAGGACAGGCATATAATTCACCCCTCCACTTT. Amino acids: CASSRLGQAYNSPLHF. The rearrangement uses TRBV18 and TRBJ1-6, with 7 bases identical to TRBD1. Germline V gives CDR1 KGHSH, CDR2 LQKENI. The CDR3 sequence is 16 residues long. The V and J ends lost 4 bases and 4 bases, in that order; junction bases with no gene match: 7.

This chain joins TRBV29-1 and TRBJ1-6; TRBD1 is a possible D gene (5 bases). Germline values: CDR1 SQVTM, CDR2 ANQGSEA. The ends were cut back, 4 bases at V and 7 bases at J, with 11 bases in the middle. The CDR3 is 13 residues long. The CDR3 region is CSVGDSGNSPLHF. DNA of the CDR3: TGCAGCGTTGGCGACAGTGGAAATTCACCCCTCCACTTT.

The chain links TRBV2 to TRBJ1-6; weak D call: TRBD1 (6 bases). The V gene's germline CDR1 is SNHLY and CDR2 FYNNEI. V was clipped by 1 base and J by 8 bases, with 12 bases between them. The CDR3 is 15 residues long. The CDR3 nucleotides are TGTGCCAGCAGTGAAGAGGACAGCCCGTATTCACCCCTCCACTTT. Its translation is CASSEEDSPYSPLHF.

This clone was seen once. The chain joins TRBV12-5 to TRBJ2-7, with 15 bases matching TRBD2. Germline V gene lookup returns CDR1 LGHNT and CDR2 FRNRAP. This CDR3 region has 15 residues. V dropped 1 base and J dropped 5; count of bases not matched to a gene: 0. Here the CDR3 reads CASGLGTSGGDEQYV. The CDR3 DNA sequence: TGTGCTAGTGGTTTGGGGACTAGCGGGGGGGACGAGCAGTACGTC.

This clone was detected a few times. The V and J genes are TRBV27 and TRBJ2-7; TRBD1 is a possible D gene (5 bases). V was cut by 9 bases and J by 4 bases, with 19 bases left in between. CDR1 is MNHEY, CDR2 SMNVEV, per germline (reference sequence). CDR3 size: 14 residues. CDR3 sequence: CARVQTELVYEQYV. For the CDR3, the DNA is TGTGCCAGGGTTCAGACAGAGCTGGTTTACGAGCAGTACGTC.

The chain recombines TRBV5-8 with TRBJ2-1; D is perhaps TRBD1 (7 bases). CDR3 length: 16 amino acids. Germline values: CDR1 SGHTS, CDR2 YDEGEE. Trimming pared 3 bases from V and 3 bases from J, leaving 16 bases between. This CDR3 is CASSSSGGPRYNEQFF. CDR3 nucleotides: TGTGCCAGCAGCTCCTCAGGGGGGCCGCGCTACAATGAGCAGTTCTTC.

DNA of the CDR3: TGTGCCAGCAGCTTAAGCAATCGAGCAACCGGGGAGCTGTTTTTT. Its protein product is CASSLSNRATGELFF. The rearrangement joins TRBV7-3 to TRBJ2-2; D not certain. The CDR3 is 15 amino acids. V shed 1 base and J shed 5 bases, with 11 bases lying between them. Germline V gene sequence: CDR1 SGHTA, CDR2 FQGTGA.

This chain uses TRBV9 with TRBJ2-5; perhaps TRBD1 as D (6 bases). This CDR3 has 15 amino acids. Germline CDR1 SGDLS, CDR2 YYNGEE. Trimming took off 4 bases at V and 2 bases at J, with 15 bases between the two ends. The DNA of the CDR3 is TGTGCCAGCAGCCCCTCGTGGACAGCACAAGAGACCCAGTACTTC. This encodes CASSPSWTAQETQYF.

The chain joins TRBV21-1 to TRBJ1-5. TRBV21-1 is a pseudogene. The CDR3 has 15 residues. For the CDR3, the DNA is TGTGCCAGCAGCAGGAGGACCTACTGCAATCAGCCCCAGCATTTT. Protein sequence: CASSRRTYCNQPQHF.

The chain links TRBV19 to TRBJ2-5; 8 bases align to TRBD1. CDR3 length: 15 amino acids. Germline assignment: CDR1 LNHDA and CDR2 SQIVND (reference sequence). The V and J ends lost 4 bases and 1 base, in that order; junction bases with no gene match: 5. In nucleotides, the CDR3 is TGTGCCAGTAGTAGGCAGACAGGGGTCCAAGAGACCCAGTACTTC. Its protein product is CASSRQTGVQETQYF.

The J gene is TRBJ2-4, the V gene TRBV6-1; 8 positions match TRBD2. This CDR3 is built from 16 residues. Germline lookup yields CDR1 MNHNS and CDR2 SASEGT. V lost 0 bases to trimming and J lost 5 bases; unmatched junction nucleotides: 6. The CDR3 region has the DNA TGTGCCAGCAGTGAAGCGGGCGGGGGGCCTCAAAACATTCAGTACTTC. It is translated as CASSEAGGGPQNIQYF.

V usage is TRBV29-1 and J usage is TRBJ1-3; no definite D call. V was shortened by 4 bases and J by 0 bases, with 7 bases between the two germline ends. This CDR3 spans 13 amino acids. Germline values: CDR1 SQVTM, CDR2 ANQGSEA. In DNA, the CDR3 is TGCAGCGTTGCAGACCGCTCTGGAAACACCATATATTTT. Translating it yields CSVADRSGNTIYF. Looking up the rest from reference TRBV29-1 and TRBJ1-3 gives the full variable domain: SAVISQKPSRDICQRGTSLTIQCQVDSQVTMMFWYRQQPGQSLTLIATANQGSEATYESGFVIDKFPISRPNLTFSTLTVSNMSPEDSSIYLCSVADRSGNTIYFGEGSWLTVV.

This chain uses TRBV20-1 with TRBJ1-2; D may be TRBD1 (6 bases). The CDR3 totals 11 residues. V was trimmed by 7 bases and J by 2 bases, leaving 8 bases between them. Per germline, CDR1 DFQATT and CDR2 SNEGSKA (reference sequence). DNA of the CDR3: TGCAGTGTAGGGACAAACTATGGCTACACCTTC. Translating gives CSVGTNYGYTF.